What follows is one T cell receptor beta chain and its context. PCR involved 60 Vbeta and 13 Jbeta primers. The repertoire was sequenced with immunoSEQ multiplex PCR; TCRdb's copy has only in-frame clones and lacks some. The listing records more than 95,000 clones. The record originates from a study of cytomegalovirus exposure and HLA in healthy donors. The CDR3 has 13 residues. The ends were cut back, 2 bases at V and 7 bases at J, with 11 bases in the middle. CDR1 and CDR2 (germline): SEHNR, FQNEAQ (reference sequence). The receptor comes from a man between 40 and 49 years old in good health and CMV-seronegative. Sequencing was carried out using PBMCs. The chain recombines TRBV7-9 with TRBJ1-2; perhaps TRBD1 as D (5 bases). CDR3 coding DNA: TGTGCCAGCAGCTTACAGGGAATCTCTGGCTACACCTTC. Its translation is CASSLQGISGYTF.